The 9 T cell receptor beta chains listed next were all sequenced from one sample in a study of cytomegalovirus exposure and HLA in healthy donors. Here immunoSEQ multiplex PCR was the method, and the copy in TCRdb shows in-frame clones only, minus some. The sample contains around 190,000 clones, roughly 81% of which appear only once. The sequencing sample was made of PBMCs. The source of these receptors is a woman aged 25 to 39 in good health and CMV-seronegative.

This chain joins TRBV10-2 and TRBJ1-1; TRBD1 might be the D (5 bases). Germline-derived CDR1 and CDR2 are WSHSY and SAAADI. The CDR3 totals 13 residues. Trimming stripped 5 bases from V and 4 bases from J, with 11 bases between. CDR3 sequence reads: CASSWWRGTEAFF. The CDR3 DNA reads as TGCGCCAGCAGTTGGTGGAGGGGCACTGAAGCTTTCTTT.

The chain couples TRBV5-3 to TRBJ1-4; D remains ambiguous. TRBV5-3 is an ORF; its function is uncertain. The CDR3 length is 12 residues. V lost 7 bases to trimming and J lost 4 bases, with 8 bases between them. CDR3 sequence: CARVLFNEKLFF. The DNA for the CDR3 is TGTGCCAGAGTACTATTTAATGAAAAACTGTTTTTT.

This sequence joins TRBV5-1 and TRBJ1-5; TRBD1 might be the D (5 bases). The CDR3 consists of 15 residues. V was cut by 4 bases and J by 7 bases, with 18 bases left in between. The germline V gene encodes CDR1 SGHRS and CDR2 YFSETQ. This CDR3 is CASSLSGSQRQPQHF. The CDR3 bases are TGCGCCAGCAGCCTGTCAGGGTCCCAAAGACAGCCCCAGCATTTT.

This clone appeared once. The rearrangement joins TRBV19 to TRBJ1-1; D not certain. Germline CDR1 reads LNHDA; CDR2 reads SQIVND (reference sequence). V lost 5 bases and J lost 12, with 22 bases in between. The CDR3 sequence is 14 residues long. The CDR3 spells CASSPPSDVMVTFF. CDR3 bases: TGTGCCAGTAGTCCCCCGAGCGACGTGATGGTGACTTTCTTT.

The chain recombines TRBV20-1 with TRBJ2-4; possibly TRBD2 for D (5 bases). The V end was cut by 4 bases, the J end by 7 bases, with 8 bases between. Per germline, CDR1 DFQATT and CDR2 SNEGSKA (reference sequence). The CDR3 covers 11 residues. This CDR3 is CSAIGVNIQYF. CDR3 nucleotide sequence: TGCAGTGCTATCGGGGTGAACATTCAGTACTTC.

The gene calls are TRBV18 and TRBJ1-3; 7 bases align to TRBD1. V lost 4 bases to trimming and J lost 2 bases; unmatched junction nucleotides: 2. This CDR3 comprises 14 residues. Germline lookup yields CDR1 KGHSH and CDR2 LQKENI. The CDR3 region has the DNA TGTGCCAGCTCACAGGGGACAGCTGGAAACACCATATATTTT. Protein product: CASSQGTAGNTIYF.

CDR3: CASSPSTGGGYQPQHF. The CDR3 bases are TGTGCCAGCAGTCCATCAACAGGGGGTGGTTATCAGCCCCAGCATTTT. V is TRBV28 and J is TRBJ1-5, with 8 bases that match TRBD1. The CDR3 spans 16 residues. V lost 5 bases to trimming and J lost 5 bases; unmatched junction nucleotides: 11. Germline lookup yields CDR1 MDHEN and CDR2 SYDVKM.

The chain joins TRBV14 to TRBJ2-7, with D unclear. The V and J ends lost 0 bases and 1 base respectively, with 7 bases between them. The CDR3 is made up of 14 amino acids. Germline V CDR1 and CDR2: SGHDN, FVKESK. The CDR3 DNA sequence: TGTGCCAGCAGCCAAGATCTCGTATCCTACGAGCAGTACTTC. Protein: CASSQDLVSYEQYF.

This clone was observed once. The CDR3 bases are TGCAGTGGGGTAGGGGTGGGTAGCTACACCTTC. Its translation: CSGVGVGSYTF. This chain connects TRBV20-1 to TRBJ1-2, with D possibly matching TRBD1 (5 bases). Germline loops: CDR1 DFQATT, CDR2 SNEGSKA (reference sequence). The CDR3 is made up of 11 amino acids. The V gene lost 7 bases and the J gene lost 9 bases, with 15 bases spanning the gap.